The T cell receptor (beta chain) under discussion was sequenced for a study of T cells after posttransplantation cyclophosphamide. General observations from the study: Skin or GI-infiltrating T cells shared few TRB sequences with blood.

Peripheral blood was collected from the related graft donor on the marrow donation day. At least ten counts were recorded for this clone. Its antigen is not known. The assay was immunoSEQ multiplex PCR, and TCRdb's table has in-frame clones only and misses some. The specimen has about 24,000 clones, none found just once. The germline V gene has CDR1 SNHLY and CDR2 FYNNEI. This CDR3 region has 15 residues. V was shortened by 3 bases and J by 0 bases, with 9 bases between the two germline ends. This TCR derives from a woman in her sixties in good health, CMV-negative, and a related stem cell transplant donor. Sequenced input: PBMCs. This chain uses TRBV2 with TRBJ2-1; the D is unclear. The CDR3 sequence: CASSESPYSYNEQFF. CDR3 coding DNA: TGTGCCAGCAGTGAGAGCCCGTACTCCTACAATGAGCAGTTCTTC.